The source of this T cell receptor (beta chain) is a study of PD-1 blockade in classical Hodgkin lymphoma. CDR1 and CDR2 (germline): SGHRS, YFSETQ. This CDR3 contains 15 residues. The V end was cut by 4 bases, the J end by 1 base, with 14 bases between. Time point: cycle 4 day 1 (C4D1), after six to seven weeks of nivolumab. Brentuximab vedotin exposure varied among the patients, all of whom had relapsed after autologous stem cell transplantation. Magnetic negative selection was used to purify CD4+ T cells from thawed PBMCs. The data were produced by immunoSEQ multiplex PCR, yet TCRdb's version contains in-frame clones alone and is incomplete. Seen here are 20,000 or so clones, 70% to 90% observed once, and the top ten hold 2.6%.

This TCR derives from a human donor with classical Hodgkin lymphoma. Sample: CD4+ T cells from blood, taken before the fourth cycle of nivolumab. This chain uses TRBV5-1 with TRBJ2-5, with D possibly matching TRBD1 (5 bases). The CDR3 sequence is CASSMGTGAQETQYF. CDR3 DNA sequence: TGCGCCAGCAGCATGGGTACTGGGGCCCAAGAGACCCAGTACTTC.